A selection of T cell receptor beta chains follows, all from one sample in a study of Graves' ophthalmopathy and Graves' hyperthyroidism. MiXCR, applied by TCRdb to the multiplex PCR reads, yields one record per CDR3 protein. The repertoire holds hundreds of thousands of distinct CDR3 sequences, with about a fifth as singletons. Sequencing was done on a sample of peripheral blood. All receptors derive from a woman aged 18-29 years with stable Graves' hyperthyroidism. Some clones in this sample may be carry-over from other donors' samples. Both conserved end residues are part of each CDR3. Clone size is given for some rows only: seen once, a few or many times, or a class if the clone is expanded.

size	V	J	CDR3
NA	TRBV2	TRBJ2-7	CASTQGERGGEQYF
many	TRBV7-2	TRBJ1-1	CASSPIAGNTEAFF
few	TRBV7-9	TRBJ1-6	CASSSGGGTLHF
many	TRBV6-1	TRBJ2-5	CASSGLAPEETQYF
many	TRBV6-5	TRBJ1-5	CASSSDNTYSNQPQHF
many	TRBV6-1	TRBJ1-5	CASTGGGDNQPQHF
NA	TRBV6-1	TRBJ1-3	CASTEKVYGSGNTIYF
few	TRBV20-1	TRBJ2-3	CSAITQRGTDTQYF
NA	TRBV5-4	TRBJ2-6	CASSLSWGANVLTF
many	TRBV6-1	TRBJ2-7	CATLGDNTYEQYF
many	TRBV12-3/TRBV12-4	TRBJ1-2	CASSLGTEQDFNYGYTF
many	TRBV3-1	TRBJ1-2	CASSQGTHYGYTF
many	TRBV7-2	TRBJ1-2	CASSLVAGSLSGYTF
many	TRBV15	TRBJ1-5	CATSGRPGAGQPQHF
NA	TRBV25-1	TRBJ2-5	CASREGGTETQYF
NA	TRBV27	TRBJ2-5	CASSSTSGRTETQYF
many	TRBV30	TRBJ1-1	CAWRTPGGAMNTEAFF
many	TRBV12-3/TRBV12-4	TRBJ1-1	CASSFYRAEAFF
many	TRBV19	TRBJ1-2	CASSIVWTLEGYTF
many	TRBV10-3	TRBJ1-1	CAISDNARDTEAFF
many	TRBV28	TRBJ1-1	CASSLGRGTAFF
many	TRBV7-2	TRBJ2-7	CASSWDASYEQYF
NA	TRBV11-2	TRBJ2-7	CASSLGGNGWGSYEQYF
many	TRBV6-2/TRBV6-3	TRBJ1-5	CASGGTPIIPQHF
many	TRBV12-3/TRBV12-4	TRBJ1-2	CASSRDGYGYTF
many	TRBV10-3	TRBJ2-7	CAISGDRTYEQYF
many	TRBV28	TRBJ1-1	CASSFQGRFAFF
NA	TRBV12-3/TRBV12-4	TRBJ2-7	CASSSVGRRLGQYF
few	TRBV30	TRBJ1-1	CAAGHTNTEAFF
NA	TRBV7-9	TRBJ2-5	CASNNPPRGGPETQYF
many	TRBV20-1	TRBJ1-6	CSAIQGTLQNNSPLHF
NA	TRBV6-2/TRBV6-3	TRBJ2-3	CASRTSGRETDTQYF
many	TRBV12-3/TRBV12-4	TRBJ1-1	CASSTPGQGKRTEAFF
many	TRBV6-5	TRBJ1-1	CASSYGPGENTEAFF
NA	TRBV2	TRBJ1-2	CASLWGADGYTF
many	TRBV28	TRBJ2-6	CASSLGGSRGANVLTF
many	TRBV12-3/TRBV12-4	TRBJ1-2	CASSFRDRMNYGYTF
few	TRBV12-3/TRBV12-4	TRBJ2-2	CASTRLAGGPGELFF
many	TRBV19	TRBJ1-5	CASSPDRASNQPQHF
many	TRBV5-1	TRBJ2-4	CASSLAADSWDIQYF
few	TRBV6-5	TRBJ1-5	CASGYGDRVGNQPQHF
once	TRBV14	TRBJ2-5	CASSYKGTVIETQYF
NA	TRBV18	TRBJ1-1	CASSPDRGPNTEAFF
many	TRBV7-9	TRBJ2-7	CATHGTVSYEQYF
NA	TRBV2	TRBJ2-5	CASSEATQYF
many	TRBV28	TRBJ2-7	CASSLKGSEKYEQYF
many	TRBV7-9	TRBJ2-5	CASSPESGLWVTQYF
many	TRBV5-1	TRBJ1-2	CASSWTGGGYTF
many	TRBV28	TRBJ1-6	CASSQHGTARSRNSPLHF
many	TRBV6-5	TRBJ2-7	CAISISGGFYEQYF
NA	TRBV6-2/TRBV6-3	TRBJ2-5	CASSYRDGRPDVETQYF
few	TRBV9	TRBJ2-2	CASSISSGSWTGELFF
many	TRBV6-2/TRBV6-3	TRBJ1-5	CASQLSAGDHQPQHF
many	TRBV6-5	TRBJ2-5	CASSFRTGGVGETQYF
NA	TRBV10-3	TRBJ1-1	CAISDGKRGMDTEAFF
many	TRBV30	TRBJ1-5	CAWTLGGDQPQHF
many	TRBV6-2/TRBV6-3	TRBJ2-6	CASSFGSTGANVLTF
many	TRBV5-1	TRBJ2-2	CASSLQTGAVTGELFF
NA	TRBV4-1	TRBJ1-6	CASSQEDLPLHF
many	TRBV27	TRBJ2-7	CASSLKGSVYEQYF